This T cell receptor (beta chain) was identified during a study of blood T cell repertoires in COVID-19. Study summary: Sample material is recorded as cDNA or gDNA derived from T cells, B-cell-depleted T cells, or PBMCs.

The germline V and J ends were trimmed by 0 bases and 4 bases, with 7 bases remaining between them. The germline V gene encodes CDR1 LGHDT and CDR2 YNNKEL (reference sequence). The CDR3 consists of 14 residues. As originally analysed: Amplification of reference gene primers provided the estimated nucleated cell counts. Method: immunoSEQ multiplex PCR; TCRdb's copy keeps in-frame clones and lacks some. V and J calls and clone size are as listed in that table; D and trimming were resolved from the DNA. The sample includes approximately 250,000 clones, approximately 88% seen only once; the top ten take 1.2%.

Specimen: PBMCs or T cells enriched from blood (not recorded which). This TCR was recovered from a woman between 40 and 55 years old with acute COVID-19. The chain has TRBV3-1 (or the pseudogene TRBV3-2) and TRBJ1-5; D ambiguous. CDR3 nucleotide sequence: TGTGCCAGCAGCCAAGATTGGCCAAATCAGCCCCAGCATTTT. The encoded protein is CASSQDWPNQPQHF.